Presented here are 23 T cell receptor beta chains from one specimen sequenced in a study of blood T cell repertoires in COVID-19. Profiling relied on immunoSEQ multiplex PCR, and the TCRdb table lists in-frame clones only, not all of them. The sample yields 200,000 to 250,000 clones, 86% seen once. Sequenced sample: peripheral blood. Receptors originate from a man under 40 who had recovered from COVID-19.

The V gene is TRBV7-2, the J gene TRBJ2-7; 8 positions agree with TRBD2. In germline, CDR1 is SGHTA, CDR2 FQGNSA. The length of the CDR3 is 15 residues. The J segment lost 4 bases and the V segment lost 2 bases, leaving 7 bases of the junction unmatched. The DNA of the CDR3 is TGTGCCAGCAGCTTACTTAGCGGGGTCTCTTACGAGCAGTACTTC. It translates to CASSLLSGVSYEQYF.

The chain has TRBV7-2 and TRBJ1-6; 8 bases agree with TRBD1. J lost 4 bases, V lost 1 base, and 6 bases had no gene match. CDR3 size: 17 residues. Germline values: CDR1 SGHTA, CDR2 FQGNSA. This CDR3 reads CASSLGANRGYNSPLHF. The CDR3 nucleotides are TGTGCCAGCAGCTTAGGGGCAAACAGGGGGTATAATTCACCCCTCCACTTT.

The chain joins TRBV18 to TRBJ1-4, with D perhaps TRBD1 (6 bases). V dropped 4 bases and J dropped 0 bases, with 9 bases sitting between them. CDR3 length: 15 amino acids. Germline values: CDR1 KGHSH, CDR2 LQKENI. CDR3 DNA sequence: TGTGCCAGCTCACGGACAGAATCAACTAATGAAAAACTGTTTTTT. Translated, it gives CASSRTESTNEKLFF.

The rearrangement links TRBV10-2 to TRBJ1-6; TRBD1 is a possible D gene (5 bases). Germline loops: CDR1 WSHSY, CDR2 SAAADI. Between the trimmed V and J ends, which lost 6 bases and 7 bases, there was a span of 16 bases. This CDR3 spans 15 amino acids. The CDR3 bases are TGCGCCAGCAGCGCGGGGGGGGTGAGGAATTCACCCCTCCACTTT. Translation: CASSAGGVRNSPLHF.

The chain couples TRBV19 to TRBJ2-3; tentatively, D is TRBD1 (6 bases). This CDR3 has 16 amino acids. Germline CDR1 and CDR2: LNHDA and SQIVND (reference sequence). With 3 bases removed from V and 1 base from J, the gap between germline ends came to 14 bases. The CDR3 bases are TGTGCCAGTAGTATTTGGGGGCAGTTGGGCACAGATACGCAGTATTTT. It is translated as CASSIWGQLGTDTQYF.

V usage is TRBV19 and J usage is TRBJ1-4; no firm D call. The CDR3 extends over 14 amino acids. V lost 5 bases and J 7 bases, leaving 14 bases between the germline ends. The germline V gene encodes CDR1 LNHDA and CDR2 SQIVND (reference sequence). As DNA, the CDR3 is TGTGCCAGTAGTGGAGGACTGGGTTTTGAAAAACTGTTTTTT. Its protein product is CASSGGLGFEKLFF.

The V call is TRBV2, the J call TRBJ1-2; D remains unclear. Trimming stripped 6 bases from V and 8 bases from J, with 13 bases between. Germline V CDR1 and CDR2: SNHLY, FYNNEI. The CDR3 loop spans 12 amino acids. The chain's CDR3 is CASSDVGVGYTF. CDR3 nucleotides: TGTGCCAGCAGCGACGTCGGGGTCGGCTACACCTTC.

The chain links TRBV10-3 to TRBJ2-6; a possible D gene is TRBD1 (5 bases). The CDR3 is 17 amino acids. Trimming pared 11 bases from V and 0 bases from J, leaving 20 bases between. CDR1 and CDR2 (germline): ENHRY, SYGVKD. CDR3 sequence: CASHSAGYNSGANVLTF. The CDR3 DNA is TGTGCCTCCCACTCGGCAGGGTACAACTCTGGGGCCAACGTCCTGACTTTC.

The gene calls are TRBV13 and TRBJ1-3; TRBD1 is a possible D gene (6 bases). The CDR3 sequence is 14 residues long. Between the trimmed V and J ends, which lost 3 bases and 8 bases, there was a span of 14 bases. Germline V gene data show CDR1 as PRHDT and CDR2 as FYEKMQ (reference sequence). This CDR3 reads CASSFGQGLDTIYF. CDR3 sequence (DNA): TGTGCCAGCAGCTTCGGGCAGGGGTTGGACACCATATATTTT.

The V call is TRBV5-1, the J call TRBJ2-7; D possibly corresponds to TRBD2 (5 bases). Per germline, CDR1 SGHRS and CDR2 YFSETQ. The length of the CDR3 is 14 residues. V lost 4 bases and J 0 bases, leaving 11 bases between the germline ends. CDR3 protein: CASSPGLDSYEQYF. For the CDR3, the DNA is TGCGCCAGCAGCCCAGGACTCGACTCCTACGAGCAGTACTTC.

V gene TRBV9 combines with J gene TRBJ1-2, with a weak D call TRBD1 (6 bases). V was trimmed by 0 bases and J by 8 bases, leaving 11 bases between them. The CDR3 spans 13 residues. Germline V gene data show CDR1 as SGDLS and CDR2 as YYNGEE. In DNA form, the CDR3 reads TGTGCCAGCAGCGTAGGAGGGGGAGAGGGCTACACCTTC. It is translated as CASSVGGGEGYTF.

The V and J genes are TRBV3-1 (or the pseudogene TRBV3-2) and TRBJ2-2, with D possibly matching TRBD2 (5 bases). V lost 0 bases to trimming and J lost 1 base, with 15 bases between them. The length of the CDR3 is 18 residues. Germline CDR1 and CDR2: LGHDT and YNNKEL (reference sequence). CDR3 DNA sequence: TGTGCCAGCAGCCAAGATCTTTCCGGGGTGATGAACACCGGGGAGCTGTTTTTT. Protein: CASSQDLSGVMNTGELFF.

The chain has TRBV2 and TRBJ2-7; 8 bases map to TRBD1. V was clipped by 2 bases and J by 0 bases; unmatched bases: 6. The CDR3 is made up of 16 amino acids. The germline V gene encodes CDR1 SNHLY and CDR2 FYNNEI. CDR3 amino acids: CASSEPGGWSSYEQYF. In nucleotides, the CDR3 is TGTGCCAGCAGTGAACCAGGGGGCTGGAGCTCCTACGAGCAGTACTTC.

The chain recombines TRBV12-3 or TRBV12-4 with TRBJ1-1; possible D gene TRBD1, 5 bases. CDR3 length equals 12 residues. Trimming took 3 bases from V and 6 from J, leaving 8 bases between them. This CDR3 is CASSFGGAEAFF. As DNA, the CDR3 is TGTGCCAGCAGTTTTGGAGGGGCTGAAGCTTTCTTT.

This clone has more than one count but fewer than ten. The chain links TRBV29-1 to TRBJ2-7; perhaps TRBD2 as D (5 bases). The germline V gene encodes CDR1 SQVTM and CDR2 ANQGSEA. CDR3 length equals 12 residues. Trimming took 2 bases from V and 6 from J, leaving 11 bases between them. In DNA, the CDR3 is TGCAGCGTTGAACGGTCGGGGTCCGAGCAGTACTTC. It encodes CSVERSGSEQYF.

V is TRBV30 and J is TRBJ1-6, with 7 bases lining up with TRBD1. Germline trimming cut 1 base from V and 5 bases from J; bases unmatched to any gene: 2. Germline CDR1 reads GTSNPN; CDR2 reads SVGIG (reference sequence). CDR3 length equals 14 residues. The chain's CDR3 is CAWSGGQDNSPLHF. The CDR3 region has the DNA TGTGCCTGGAGTGGTGGACAGGATAATTCACCCCTCCACTTT.

A word on this clone: The same CDR3 can be traced to other DNA sequences in this sample. The chain carries TRBV5-1 and TRBJ2-1; D is uncertain. V lost 0 bases to trimming and J lost 0 bases, with 4 bases between them. The CDR3 is 14 amino acids. The V gene's germline CDR1 is SGHRS and CDR2 YFSETQ. CDR3 region: CASSLGASYNEQFF. CDR3 sequence (DNA): TGCGCCAGCAGCTTGGGGGCCTCCTACAATGAGCAGTTCTTC. Full variable domain (rest looked up from reference TRBV5-1 and TRBJ2-1): KAGVTQTPRYLIKTRGQQVTLSCSPISGHRSVSWYQQTPGQGLQFLFEYFSETQRNKGNFPGRFSGRQFSNSRSEMNVSTLELGDSALYLCASSLGASYNEQFFGPGTRLTVL.

This chain connects TRBV11-2 to TRBJ1-1; TRBD1 might be the D (6 bases). The V gene's germline CDR1 is SGHAT and CDR2 FQNNGV. Trimming took 1 base from V and 10 from J, leaving 16 bases between them. This CDR3 has 14 amino acids. The CDR3 loop is CASSLAGAGLVAFF. The CDR3 bases are TGTGCCAGCAGCTTAGCAGGGGCCGGTCTCGTAGCTTTCTTT.

The chain has TRBV6-2 or TRBV6-3 and TRBJ2-5; 13 bases align to TRBD2. V dropped 5 bases and J dropped 4; count of bases not matched to a gene: 13. The CDR3 has 18 amino acids. CDR1 is MNHEY and CDR2 is SVGEGT in the germline V gene. The CDR3 DNA reads TGTGCCAGCAGTACTAAACGGACTAGCGGGGGTCTGAGAGAGACCCAGTACTTC. This codes for CASSTKRTSGGLRETQYF.

The genes are TRBV4-1 and TRBJ2-7; 12 bases are shared with TRBD2. CDR3 size: 18 residues. V lost 0 bases, J lost 4 bases, and 10 bases stayed unmatched. In germline, CDR1 is MGHRA, CDR2 YSYEKL. This chain's CDR3 is CASSQEGLAGGPRYEQYF. In DNA form, the CDR3 reads TGCGCCAGCAGCCAAGAGGGGCTAGCGGGGGGGCCTAGATACGAGCAGTACTTC.

The chain carries TRBV9 and TRBJ1-2; 8 bases line up with TRBD1. The germline V gene has CDR1 SGDLS and CDR2 YYNGEE. V was clipped by 0 bases and J by 2 bases; unmatched bases: 0. This CDR3 has 14 amino acids. The CDR3 here is CASSVGTGNYGYTF. The DNA for the CDR3 is TGTGCCAGCAGCGTAGGGACAGGGAACTATGGCTACACCTTC.

V gene TRBV11-2 combines with J gene TRBJ1-1; possibly TRBD1 for D (6 bases). The V gene lost 3 bases and the J gene lost 5 bases, with 7 bases spanning the gap. Germline V lookup: CDR1 SGHAT, CDR2 FQNNGV. The CDR3 loop spans 12 amino acids. The CDR3 loop reads CASSFRGTEAFF. The CDR3 DNA reads as TGTGCCAGCAGCTTTAGGGGGACTGAAGCTTTCTTT.

V gene TRBV5-1 combines with J gene TRBJ2-5, with TRBD2 matching 10 bases. V shed 5 bases and J 6 bases; nucleotides not matched to a gene: 10. Germline V lookup: CDR1 SGHRS, CDR2 YFSETQ. The CDR3 consists of 15 residues. This chain's CDR3 is CASSLSGGDQQTQYF. The DNA of the CDR3 is TGCGCCAGCAGTCTGAGCGGGGGGGATCAACAGACCCAGTACTTC.